Below, 27 T cell receptor beta chains from the same sample are listed, as sequenced in a study of cytomegalovirus exposure and HLA in healthy donors. 13 Jbeta primers and 60 Vbeta primers were used for the PCR. Generated by immunoSEQ multiplex PCR, the TCRdb table keeps only in-frame clones and is missing some. The sample contains 95,000 to 150,000 clones, about 74% of which appear only once. Source material: PBMCs. The receptor source for this set is a woman aged 40 to 50 in good health and CMV-seropositive.

The rearrangement links TRBV2 to TRBJ1-5; tentatively, D is TRBD1 (6 bases). Germline loops: CDR1 SNHLY, CDR2 FYNNEI. The CDR3 has 15 amino acids. The V end lost 3 bases, the J end lost 8 bases, and 17 bases lay between the germline ends. Here the CDR3 DNA reads TGTGCCAGCAGTGAGAAGGCAGGGGTGGGAGAGCCCCAGCATTTT. As protein: CASSEKAGVGEPQHF.

This clone has only a few counts. The J gene is TRBJ2-5, the V gene TRBV6-1, with TRBD1 identical over 9 bases. The J call is doubtful: the DNA matches TRBJ2-7 better. The CDR3 contains 13 residues. Germline assignment: CDR1 MNHNS and CDR2 SASEGT. This CDR3 reads CASTRDREYEQYF. The CDR3 DNA is TGTGCCAGCACCCGGGACAGGGAGTACGAGCAGTACTTC.

The chain links TRBV2 to TRBJ1-1; TRBD1 might be the D (5 bases). The V gene's germline CDR1 is SNHLY and CDR2 FYNNEI. V gave up 4 bases and J gave up 4 bases, with 16 bases separating them. The CDR3 has 15 amino acids. In DNA, the CDR3 is TGTGCCAGCAGTGTGGAAGGGGTCTATCGCACTGAAGCTTTCTTT. Its protein is CASSVEGVYRTEAFF.

This rearrangement joins TRBV4-2 to TRBJ2-1; 14 positions match TRBD2. The CDR3 totals 16 residues. The trim removed 3 bases at V and 3 bases at J, leaving 1 base unmatched. CDR1 is LGHNA, CDR2 YNFKEQ, per germline. The CDR3 nucleotides are TGTGCCAGCAGCCACGGGACTAGCGGGAGCTACAATGAGCAGTTCTTC. This encodes CASSHGTSGSYNEQFF.

The rearrangement joins TRBV7-3 to TRBJ2-2; TRBD1 matches 11 bases. Germline assignment: CDR1 SGHTA and CDR2 FQGTGA. Trimming cost V 5 bases and J 6 bases; bases outside gene matches: 5. The CDR3 extends over 15 amino acids. The CDR3 reads CASSPPGQGAGELFF. The CDR3 DNA is TGTGCCAGCAGCCCCCCGGGACAGGGGGCCGGGGAGCTGTTTTTT. Full variable domain (remainder filled in from reference TRBV7-3 and TRBJ2-2): GAGVSQTPSNKVTEKGKYVELRCDPISGHTALYWYRQSLGQGPEFLIYFQGTGAADDSGLPNDRFFAVRPEGSVSTLKIQRTERGDSAVYLCASSPPGQGAGELFFGEGSRLTVL.

V is TRBV9 and J is TRBJ2-7, with 9 nucleotides matching TRBD1. Germline V gene data show CDR1 as SGDLS and CDR2 as YYNGEE. The V gene end was trimmed by 0 bases and the J gene end by 7 bases; junction bases not matched to a gene: 11. The length of the CDR3 is 16 residues. CDR3 bases: TGTGCCAGCAGCGTAGGTTCGACAGGGGGAAGTAAAGAGCAGTACTTC. Protein: CASSVGSTGGSKEQYF.

V is TRBV27 and J is TRBJ1-2; 7 bases map to TRBD1. From germline, CDR1 is MNHEY and CDR2 SMNVEV (reference sequence). The CDR3 covers 14 residues. V shed 5 bases and J 5 bases; nucleotides not matched to a gene: 8. The CDR3 DNA follows: TGTGCCAGCAGTCCGGGACAGAGAAGATATGGCTACACCTTC. Protein sequence: CASSPGQRRYGYTF.

This sequence joins TRBV9 and TRBJ1-1; a weak D match, TRBD1 (6 bases). V dropped 1 base and J dropped 6 bases, with 16 bases sitting between them. The CDR3 has 15 amino acids. The germline V gene encodes CDR1 SGDLS and CDR2 YYNGEE. CDR3: CASSVNQQGWAEAFF. The CDR3 DNA follows: TGTGCCAGCAGCGTAAATCAACAGGGATGGGCTGAAGCTTTCTTT.

This chain links TRBV11-2 with TRBJ2-7; possibly TRBD1 for D (5 bases). CDR3 size: 13 residues. Per the germline V gene, CDR1 is SGHAT and CDR2 is FQNNGV. V shed 5 bases and J shed 9 bases, with 17 bases lying between them. The CDR3 coding sequence is TGTGCCAGCAGCCTTGGGCAGGGCGTCGGGCAGTACTTC. This gives the protein CASSLGQGVGQYF.

The chain combines TRBV7-9 with TRBJ1-1, with 9 bases that match TRBD1. V trimming: 1 base; J trimming: 3 bases; junction bases outside the gene matches: 3. In germline, CDR1 is SEHNR, CDR2 FQNEAQ (reference sequence). CDR3 length: 15 amino acids. The CDR3 loop is CASSLDRQGDTEAFF. The CDR3 nucleotides read TGTGCCAGCAGCTTAGATCGACAGGGGGACACTGAAGCTTTCTTT.

The table lists this clone with a count of one. CDR3 DNA: TGTGCCAGCGGTGTAGAGAATGAAAAACTGTTTTTT. Translated: CASGVENEKLFF. This chain uses TRBV2 with TRBJ1-4; the D is unclear. Trimming took off 8 bases at V and 5 bases at J, with 9 bases between the two ends. Germline V gives CDR1 SNHLY, CDR2 FYNNEI. The CDR3 covers 12 residues.

In nucleotides, the CDR3 is TGTGCCAGCAGCGCAACTAGCGGGAGGGCCCAGGGGGGGACCCAGTACTTC. Translation: CASSATSGRAQGGTQYF. The chain has TRBV7-9 and TRBJ2-5; 13 bases fit TRBD2. Germline CDR1 reads SEHNR; CDR2 reads FQNEAQ (reference sequence). The CDR3 is 17 amino acids. V gave up 5 bases and J gave up 7 bases; unmatched junction bases: 13.

The chain is built from TRBV4-2 and TRBJ2-3; 11 nucleotides match TRBD2. Per germline, CDR1 LGHNA and CDR2 YNFKEQ. V lost 3 bases to trimming and J lost 1 base; unmatched junction nucleotides: 6. This CDR3 has 17 residues. As DNA, the CDR3 is TGTGCCAGCAGCCAGGGTACGGGACTAGCGGGCACAGATACGCAGTATTTT. It yields the protein CASSQGTGLAGTDTQYF.

This chain links TRBV6-1 with TRBJ1-6; TRBD1 matches at 8 bases. The V gene's germline CDR1 is MNHNS and CDR2 SASEGT. Trimming cost V 8 bases and J 6 bases; bases outside gene matches: 3. This CDR3 is 13 amino acids long. The CDR3 DNA follows: TGTGCCAGCTCGACAGGGGCTAATTCACCCCTCCACTTT. This codes for CASSTGANSPLHF.

This clone was picked up one time. The chain employs TRBV18 and TRBJ2-3, with 8 bases matching TRBD1. J gave up 5 bases and V 3 bases, and 7 bases lay outside the gene matches. The CDR3 extends over 15 amino acids. CDR1 is KGHSH and CDR2 is LQKENI in the germline V gene. This CDR3 is CASSPVQGAKDTQYF. In DNA, the CDR3 is TGTGCCAGCTCACCGGTCCAGGGGGCTAAAGATACGCAGTATTTT.

V is TRBV5-5 and J is TRBJ2-7, with D possibly matching TRBD2 (5 bases). The length of the CDR3 is 14 residues. V was trimmed by 2 bases and J by 2 bases, leaving 11 bases between them. Germline values: CDR1 SGHKS, CDR2 YYEKEE (reference sequence). The CDR3 loop reads CASSLVGGPYEQYF. CDR3 nucleotides: TGTGCCAGCAGCTTAGTCGGCGGGCCCTACGAGCAGTACTTC.

The chain joins TRBV2 to TRBJ1-1; TRBD1 matches 7 bases. J was trimmed by 11 bases and V by 10 bases; bases with no gene match: 10. Germline CDR1 and CDR2: SNHLY and FYNNEI. The CDR3 runs to 11 residues. The CDR3 coding sequence is TGTGCCACTGGGACAGTAGATCTGGCTTTCTTT. It is translated as CATGTVDLAFF.

This rearrangement joins TRBV9 to TRBJ1-1; tentative D call: TRBD1 (6 bases). Trimming shortened V by 4 bases and J by 5 bases, and 18 bases separated the two germline ends. This CDR3 spans 15 amino acids. CDR1 SGDLS and CDR2 YYNGEE come from the germline V gene. CDR3 loop: CASSPHLGAGTEAFF. CDR3 in DNA: TGTGCCAGCAGCCCGCACTTGGGGGCTGGGACTGAAGCTTTCTTT.

V gene TRBV5-4 combines with J gene TRBJ2-5; 13 nucleotides agree with TRBD2. CDR1 is SGHNT and CDR2 is YYREEE in the germline V gene (reference sequence). V shed 0 bases and J 9 bases; nucleotides not matched to a gene: 11. The CDR3 sequence is 17 residues long. CDR3 sequence: CASSLATGTSGTGAQYF. CDR3 coding DNA: TGTGCCAGCAGCTTGGCCACCGGGACTAGCGGGACAGGGGCCCAGTACTTC.

This chain connects TRBV25-1 to TRBJ2-5; 12 bases agree with TRBD2. The J segment lost 4 bases and the V segment lost 6 bases, leaving 9 bases of the junction unmatched. The CDR3 runs 16 residues. CDR1 and CDR2 (germline): MGHDK, SYGVNS. The CDR3 protein is CASRHLAGGPGETQYF. The CDR3 bases are TGTGCCAGCAGGCACCTAGCGGGGGGGCCGGGAGAGACCCAGTACTTC.

The chain employs TRBV19 and TRBJ2-1; 7 nucleotides align to TRBD2. Germline loops: CDR1 LNHDA, CDR2 SQIVND (reference sequence). The CDR3 has 15 residues. V gave up 7 bases and J gave up 1 base; unmatched junction bases: 7. DNA of the CDR3: TGTGCCAGTAAGTTGGGCGGGAGTTCCTACAATGAGCAGTTCTTC. It codes for CASKLGGSSYNEQFF.

The chain is built from TRBV7-2 and TRBJ1-6; TRBD1 is a possible D gene (5 bases). Germline assignment: CDR1 SGHTA and CDR2 FQGNSA. This CDR3 is built from 13 residues. Trimming took off 4 bases at V and 10 bases at J, with 11 bases between the two ends. The DNA of the CDR3 is TGTGCCAGCAGCTCCACAGGAAGCTCACCCCTCCACTTT. Translated, it gives CASSSTGSSPLHF. Using reference TRBV7-2 and TRBJ1-6 for the parts outside the CDR3, the full variable domain is GAGVSQSPSNKVTEKGKDVELRCDPISGHTALYWYRQSLGQGLEFLIYFQGNSAPDKSGLPSDRFSAERTGGSVSTLTIQRTQQEDSAVYLCASSSTGSSPLHFGNGTRLTVT.

This clone was observed a handful of times. This chain joins TRBV27 and TRBJ1-6, with D tentatively TRBD1 (5 bases). V shed 0 bases and J shed 9 bases, with 9 bases lying between them. The CDR3 runs to 14 residues. Germline V gene data show CDR1 as MNHEY and CDR2 as SMNVEV (reference sequence). DNA for the CDR3: TGTGCCAGCAGTTTATCCAGGGCAAGTTCACCCCTCCACTTT. Protein: CASSLSRASSPLHF.

This chain's CDR3 is CASSVWTGGGEAFF. CDR3 bases: TGTGCCAGCAGTGTTTGGACAGGGGGAGGTGAAGCTTTCTTT. The V call is TRBV2, the J call TRBJ1-1; the match to TRBD1 covers 10 bases. Germline V gives CDR1 SNHLY, CDR2 FYNNEI. Trimming at V came to 4 bases and at J to 7 bases, leaving 6 bases not matched to a gene. CDR3 length: 14 residues.

The rearrangement joins TRBV4-3 to TRBJ2-3, with unresolved D. The germline gives CDR1 LGHNA, CDR2 YSLEER. This CDR3 comprises 16 residues. Trimming stripped 1 base from V and 0 bases from J, with 11 bases between. CDR3 nucleotide sequence: TGCGCCAGCAGCCAAGTAAACACCCCTAGCACAGATACGCAGTATTTT. It encodes CASSQVNTPSTDTQYF.

This clone turned up a few times. The rearrangement links TRBV6-6 to TRBJ2-5, with D possibly being TRBD1 (5 bases). Judging by the DNA end, TRBJ2-7 fits better; the J call may be wrong. CDR1 MNHNY and CDR2 SVGAGI come from the germline V gene (reference sequence). The CDR3 has 14 residues. The CDR3 sequence: CASSRGQGPYEQYF. CDR3 in DNA: TGTGCCAGCAGTCGTGGCCAGGGTCCATACGAGCAGTACTTC.

This sequence joins TRBV27 and TRBJ1-2; 7 bases line up with TRBD1. Germline V gives CDR1 MNHEY, CDR2 SMNVEV (reference sequence). The CDR3 contains 15 residues. V was pared by 2 bases and J by 3 bases, with 6 bases of the junction left unmatched. The CDR3 is CASSLRGGRDYGYTF. The CDR3, as DNA: TGTGCCAGCAGTTTAAGAGGGGGCCGAGACTATGGCTACACCTTC.